Listed below are T cell receptor beta chains from one sample, sequenced in a study of early T cells in non-severe SARS-CoV-2 infection. Each CDR3 protein is one row after TCRdb ran MiXCR on the 5' RACE reads. This sample has 98,000 or so distinct CDR3 sequences, with 10% to 15% found just once. The sequences come from whole blood, collected at baseline. Receptors were obtained from an adult who was a healthcare worker with PCR-confirmed SARS-CoV-2 infection or an uninfected control (not recorded which). Each CDR3 is given with its conserved first and last residue. A D gene is named only where the DNA matches it firmly. Where a row states a size, it is once, few, many or the class of an expanded clone; other rows omit it.

j_call	clone_size	v_call	d_call	cdr3_nt	cdr3_aa
TRBJ2-3	.	TRBV2	TRBD2	TGTGCCAGCAGTACTAGCGGGAGGGCAGATACGCAGTATTTT	CASSTSGRADTQYF
TRBJ2-7	.	TRBV2	.	TGTGCCAGCCCCACGGGTGACAGGCCCTACGAGCAGTACTTC	CASPTGDRPYEQYF
TRBJ1-2	many	TRBV12-3/TRBV12-4	TRBD1	TGTGCCAGCAGTCGACGGGACAGGGGGACTGGCTACACCTTC	CASSRRDRGTGYTF
TRBJ1-3	few	TRBV3-1	.	TGTGCCAGCAGCCGCGGGACAACTGGAAACACCATATATTTT	CASSRGTTGNTIYF
TRBJ1-1	.	TRBV6-5	.	TGTGCCAGCAGACCCCGTCAAACAGGGAACACTGAAGCTTTCTTT	CASRPRQTGNTEAFF
TRBJ2-6	few	TRBV20-1	.	TGCAGTGCAACGGACCCCTCTGGGGCCAACGTCCTGACTTTC	CSATDPSGANVLTF
TRBJ2-1	.	TRBV19	.	TGTGCCAGTAGTATAGGTGGGAGCCATCTGGGGAATGAGCAGTTCTTC	CASSIGGSHLGNEQFF
TRBJ2-4	few	TRBV3-1	.	TGTGCCAGCAGCCAACCTGGCCTTGTTCAGTACTTC	CASSQPGLVQYF
TRBJ1-5	.	TRBV25-1	.	TGTGCCAGCAGTGTTGGGAATCAGCCCCAGCATTTT	CASSVGNQPQHF
TRBJ1-5	many	TRBV6-6	.	TGTGCCAGCATTCCTTCACTCGGGGGCAATCAGCCCCAGCATTTT	CASIPSLGGNQPQHF
TRBJ2-3	many	TRBV6-2/TRBV6-3	.	TGTGCCAGCTCCTCGCTAGCCGAAGATACGCAGTATTTT	CASSSLAEDTQYF
TRBJ2-7	few	TRBV27	TRBD2	TGTGCCAGCAGTGCTAGCGGGAGCTCCTACGAGCAGTACTTC	CASSASGSSYEQYF
TRBJ2-5	many	TRBV25-1	.	TGTGCCAGCAGTGAAGGGGACCGAGGGACCCAGTACTTC	CASSEGDRGTQYF
TRBJ2-5	many	TRBV29-1	TRBD2	TGCAGCGCAGCGGGAGGTGAGACCCAGTACTTC	CSAAGGETQYF
TRBJ2-7	many	TRBV7-8	TRBD1	TGTGCCAGCAGCTTAGACCCCGGGACAGGGTCCGAGCAGTACTTC	CASSLDPGTGSEQYF
TRBJ2-5	.	TRBV2	.	TGTGCCAGCAGTCTAATCGAGACCCAGTACTTC	CASSLIETQYF
TRBJ2-3	.	TRBV29-1	.	TGCAGCGCAACAGGGCCCCAGAGCACAGATACGCAGTATTTT	CSATGPQSTDTQYF
TRBJ1-2	many	TRBV10-3	.	TGTGCCATCTGGACTCTAGCTAACTATGGCTACACCTTC	CAIWTLANYGYTF
TRBJ1-5	many	TRBV11-2	.	TGTGCCAGCAGCCGAGCTACAGGGAATCAGCCCCAGCATTTT	CASSRATGNQPQHF
TRBJ2-1	few	TRBV3-1	TRBD2	TGTGCCAGCAGCCAAGATAGCCTAGCGGGAACGAATGAGCAGTTCTTC	CASSQDSLAGTNEQFF
TRBJ1-5	.	TRBV20-1	.	TGCAGTGCTGTCCAGGGGCTTGATAGCAATCAGCCCCAGCATTTT	CSAVQGLDSNQPQHF
TRBJ2-3	few	TRBV20-1	.	TGCAGTGCTAGGAGGGATTCACGGGCAGATACGCAGTATTTT	CSARRDSRADTQYF
TRBJ2-5	many	TRBV6-6	.	TGTGCCAGCAGTTACAACCACCGGGCTGACCAAGAGACCCAGTACTTC	CASSYNHRADQETQYF
TRBJ2-5	.	TRBV12-3/TRBV12-4	TRBD2	TGTGCCAGCAGTCCGAACGGACTAGCGGGGGTCCAAGAGACCCAGTACTTC	CASSPNGLAGVQETQYF
TRBJ2-7	many	TRBV29-1	.	TGCAGCGCTACCGGCGGGACAGCCTACGAGCAGTACTTC	CSATGGTAYEQYF
TRBJ2-5	.	TRBV12-3/TRBV12-4	.	TGTGCCACCACTAGTCGGGGAGACGAAGAGACCCAGTACTTC	CATTSRGDEETQYF
TRBJ1-1	few	TRBV7-3	.	TGTGCCAGCAGCTACCTATCGAACACTGAAGCTTTCTTT	CASSYLSNTEAFF
TRBJ2-7	few	TRBV20-1	.	TGCAGTGCTGCCCTTGTCTGTCGGGGCGCGTTCGAGCAGTACTTC	CSAALVCRGAFEQYF